The 7 T cell receptor beta chains in this list originate from one sample, sequenced in a study of shared clonotypes between healthy human individuals. Naive-designated CD8 cells lacked CD45RO, were positively enriched for CCR7, and omitted terminally differentiated effector memory CD45RA+ cells. Generated by immunoSEQ multiplex PCR, the TCRdb table keeps only in-frame clones and is missing some. The table records about 650,000 clones, roughly 95% of them present only once. Source material: naive CD8+ T cells sorted from blood. The source is a woman aged 30 to 39 in good health.

This chain uses TRBV5-6 with TRBJ1-6; D gene unclear. Germline loops: CDR1 SGHDT, CDR2 YYEEEE. With 1 base removed from V and 0 bases from J, the gap between germline ends came to 11 bases. This CDR3 spans 17 amino acids. The CDR3 loop is CASSLWSGSSYNSPLHF. DNA of the CDR3: TGTGCCAGCAGCTTGTGGTCAGGCAGCTCCTATAATTCACCCCTCCACTTT.

With respect to this clone: Other DNA sequences from this sample encode an identical CDR3 as well. This chain links TRBV29-1 with TRBJ1-2; no clear D. Trimming removed 3 bases at V and 5 bases at J, with 7 bases between. The CDR3 loop spans 11 amino acids. Germline V CDR1 and CDR2: SQVTM, ANQGSEA. The CDR3 DNA is TGCAGCGTTGAGACGAATTATGGCTACACCTTC. Translating gives CSVETNYGYTF. Together with reference TRBV29-1 and TRBJ1-2, the CDR3 gives the full variable domain: SAVISQKPSRDICQRGTSLTIQCQVDSQVTMMFWYRQQPGQSLTLIATANQGSEATYESGFVIDKFPISRPNLTFSTLTVSNMSPEDSSIYLCSVETNYGYTFGSGTRLTVV.

In this sample, this clone turned up once. The chain recombines TRBV13 with TRBJ2-7; a possible D gene is TRBD1 (6 bases). The length of the CDR3 is 13 residues. The V and J ends lost 5 bases and 2 bases respectively, with 10 bases between them. Germline CDR1 and CDR2: PRHDT and FYEKMQ (reference sequence). CDR3 in DNA: TGTGCCAGCAGCCCGGGACACCCCTACGAGCAGTACTTC. Encoded protein: CASSPGHPYEQYF.

This clone was detected once. The chain has TRBV11-2 and TRBJ2-7, with a weak D call TRBD2 (5 bases). There are 14 residues in the CDR3. Germline CDR1 and CDR2: SGHAT and FQNNGV. V was shortened by 5 bases and J by 3 bases, with 14 bases between the two germline ends. The CDR3 is CASSPPSGNYEQYF. The CDR3 DNA reads TGTGCCAGCAGCCCGCCGTCGGGAAACTACGAGCAGTACTTC.

J is TRBJ2-7 and V is TRBV29-1; tentatively, D is TRBD1 (5 bases). Germline V gene data show CDR1 as SQVTM and CDR2 as ANQGSEA. Trimming removed 0 bases from V and 4 bases from J, with 13 bases in between. The length of the CDR3 is 14 residues. CDR3 DNA: TGCAGCGTTGAAGATGGGGCGGATGGATACGAGCAGTACTTC. Residues: CSVEDGADGYEQYF.

The chain uses TRBV30 and TRBJ1-1; D is possibly TRBD1 (5 bases). Germline V gives CDR1 GTSNPN, CDR2 SVGIG (reference sequence). The CDR3 spans 14 residues. V was trimmed by 2 bases and J by 7 bases, leaving 17 bases between them. The CDR3 coding sequence is TGTGCCTGGAGTACGGGGCAAGTGTTCATTGAAGCTTTCTTT. This sequence encodes CAWSTGQVFIEAFF.

This rearrangement joins TRBV4-1 to TRBJ2-1; D is perhaps TRBD1 or TRBD2 (5 bases each). V lost 0 bases, J lost 5 bases, and 8 bases lay in between. The CDR3 sequence is 14 residues long. The germline V gene encodes CDR1 MGHRA and CDR2 YSYEKL. DNA of the CDR3: TGCGCCAGCAGCCAAGACAGGGACGACAATGAGCAGTTCTTC. This codes for CASSQDRDDNEQFF.